This is a list of T cell receptor beta chains from one sample in a study of blood T cell repertoires in COVID-19. Generated by immunoSEQ multiplex PCR, the TCRdb table keeps only in-frame clones and is missing some. The sample lists approximately 200,000 clones, roughly 90% occurring once. Sequenced sample: peripheral blood. The receptors here all came from a man aged 40-50 years with active or convalescent COVID-19. CDR3s include the opening cysteine and the closing phenylalanine or tryptophan. Each record gives: clone size, D gene, J gene, V gene, CDR3 protein, CDR3 DNA. The D gene is left open where the match is weak. Rows give clone size only sometimes, using once, few, many, or a class for an expanded clone.

clone_size: few; d_call: .; j_call: TRBJ1-3; v_call: TRBV7-9; cdr3_aa: CASTTRELLSGNTIYF; cdr3_nt: TGTGCCAGCACCACAAGAGAACTTCTCTCTGGAAACACCATATATTTT
clone_size: .; d_call: TRBD1; j_call: TRBJ1-1; v_call: TRBV18; cdr3_aa: CASSPSGTGVQGTEAFF; cdr3_nt: TGTGCCAGCTCACCCTCCGGGACAGGGGTACAAGGGACTGAAGCTTTCTTT
clone_size: .; d_call: TRBD1; j_call: TRBJ2-7; v_call: TRBV6-1; cdr3_aa: CASSEAGTGAYEQYF; cdr3_nt: TGTGCCAGCAGTGAAGCTGGGACAGGGGCCTACGAGCAGTACTTC
clone_size: .; d_call: .; j_call: TRBJ2-1; v_call: TRBV18; cdr3_aa: CASSPRVRGTYNEQFF; cdr3_nt: TGTGCCAGCTCACCACGGGTGAGAGGGACCTACAATGAGCAGTTCTTC
clone_size: .; d_call: TRBD1; j_call: TRBJ1-2; v_call: TRBV24-1; cdr3_aa: CATSEGQGAYGYTF; cdr3_nt: TGTGCCACCAGTGAAGGACAGGGGGCTTATGGCTACACCTTC
clone_size: few; d_call: .; j_call: TRBJ2-1; v_call: TRBV7-2; cdr3_aa: CASSSISGGSSYNEQFF; cdr3_nt: TGTGCCAGCAGCTCCATTAGCGGAGGAAGCTCCTACAATGAGCAGTTCTTC
clone_size: once; d_call: TRBD1; j_call: TRBJ1-1; v_call: TRBV25-1; cdr3_aa: CASSDQQGAQNTEAFF; cdr3_nt: TGTGCCAGCAGTGACCAACAGGGGGCCCAAAACACTGAAGCTTTCTTT
clone_size: .; d_call: .; j_call: TRBJ2-1; v_call: TRBV2; cdr3_aa: CASSEGATPYNEQFF; cdr3_nt: TGTGCCAGCAGTGAGGGAGCGACACCGTACAATGAGCAGTTCTTC
clone_size: .; d_call: .; j_call: TRBJ2-5; v_call: TRBV28; cdr3_aa: CASRDGSKETQYF; cdr3_nt: TGTGCCAGCAGGGATGGGAGCAAAGAGACCCAGTACTTC
clone_size: .; d_call: .; j_call: TRBJ2-3; v_call: TRBV9; cdr3_aa: CASSTSITDTQYF; cdr3_nt: TGTGCCAGCAGTACTAGTATCACAGATACGCAGTATTTT
clone_size: .; d_call: .; j_call: TRBJ1-2; v_call: TRBV4-2; cdr3_aa: CASSQELSRSYGYTF; cdr3_nt: TGTGCCAGCAGCCAAGAGTTGTCCAGGTCCTATGGCTACACCTTC
clone_size: .; d_call: .; j_call: TRBJ1-2; v_call: TRBV19; cdr3_aa: CASSTFPTAFYGYTF; cdr3_nt: TGTGCCAGTAGTACCTTTCCGACAGCCTTCTATGGCTACACCTTC
clone_size: .; d_call: .; j_call: TRBJ2-7; v_call: TRBV2; cdr3_aa: CASRPQTPYEQYF; cdr3_nt: TGTGCCAGCAGACCTCAGACTCCATACGAGCAGTACTTC
clone_size: once; d_call: TRBD1; j_call: TRBJ2-7; v_call: TRBV28; cdr3_aa: CASSSAGSPGQGYEQYF; cdr3_nt: TGTGCCAGCAGTTCTGCGGGCTCTCCGGGACAGGGTTACGAGCAGTACTTC
clone_size: .; d_call: .; j_call: TRBJ1-1; v_call: TRBV7-3; cdr3_aa: CASSAQGNTEAFF; cdr3_nt: TGTGCCAGCAGTGCTCAGGGGAACACTGAAGCTTTCTTT
clone_size: .; d_call: .; j_call: TRBJ1-2; v_call: TRBV29-1; cdr3_aa: CSVGVREGGYTF; cdr3_nt: TGCAGCGTTGGGGTCAGGGAGGGTGGCTACACCTTC
clone_size: .; d_call: TRBD1; j_call: TRBJ1-5; v_call: TRBV5-4; cdr3_aa: CASSYRTGPWGNQPQHF; cdr3_nt: TGTGCCAGCAGCTACCGGACAGGTCCATGGGGCAATCAGCCCCAGCATTTT
clone_size: .; d_call: TRBD2; j_call: TRBJ2-3; v_call: TRBV9; cdr3_aa: CASSVKVAGGYTDTQYF; cdr3_nt: TGTGCCAGCAGCGTAAAGGTTGCGGGGGGGTACACAGATACGCAGTATTTT
clone_size: .; d_call: .; j_call: TRBJ2-2; v_call: TRBV7-9; cdr3_aa: CASREGTGELFF; cdr3_nt: TGTGCCAGCAGGGAGGGGACCGGGGAGCTGTTTTTT
clone_size: .; d_call: TRBD1; j_call: TRBJ1-6; v_call: TRBV5-4; cdr3_aa: CASSLQQGAESPLHF; cdr3_nt: TGTGCCAGCAGCTTGCAACAGGGGGCGGAATCACCCCTCCACTTT
clone_size: once; d_call: .; j_call: TRBJ1-5; v_call: TRBV19; cdr3_aa: CASSPRGKPQHF; cdr3_nt: TGTGCCAGTAGTCCCCGGGGGAAGCCCCAGCATTTT
clone_size: .; d_call: TRBD1; j_call: TRBJ2-2; v_call: TRBV5-1; cdr3_aa: CASRRTGPDTGELFF; cdr3_nt: TGCGCCAGCAGACGGACAGGGCCTGACACCGGGGAGCTGTTTTTT
clone_size: .; d_call: .; j_call: TRBJ1-4; v_call: TRBV19; cdr3_aa: CAIAPGGRREKLFF; cdr3_nt: TGTGCCATAGCCCCCGGGGGGCGACGTGAAAAACTGTTTTTT
clone_size: .; d_call: TRBD2; j_call: TRBJ2-3; v_call: TRBV9; cdr3_aa: CASSSGLALITDTQYF; cdr3_nt: TGTGCCAGCAGCTCGGGACTAGCACTCATTACAGATACGCAGTATTTT
clone_size: .; d_call: .; j_call: TRBJ1-1; v_call: TRBV5-1; cdr3_aa: CASSMTVPNTEAFF; cdr3_nt: TGCGCCAGCAGCATGACAGTACCGAACACTGAAGCTTTCTTT
clone_size: once; d_call: .; j_call: TRBJ1-6; v_call: TRBV6-5; cdr3_aa: CASSTQTGGEAPLHF; cdr3_nt: TGTGCCAGCAGTACTCAGACAGGAGGCGAAGCACCCCTCCACTTT
clone_size: .; d_call: .; j_call: TRBJ1-2; v_call: TRBV12-3/TRBV12-4; cdr3_aa: CASSATSVNGYTF; cdr3_nt: TGTGCCAGCAGTGCAACCTCAGTAAATGGCTACACCTTC
clone_size: .; d_call: .; j_call: TRBJ1-1; v_call: TRBV7-2; cdr3_aa: CASSLGRARVNTEAFF; cdr3_nt: TGTGCCAGCAGCTTAGGGAGGGCCAGGGTCAACACTGAAGCTTTCTTT
clone_size: .; d_call: TRBD1; j_call: TRBJ2-3; v_call: TRBV28; cdr3_aa: CASMSGTGYTDTQYF; cdr3_nt: TGTGCCAGCATGTCCGGGACAGGCTACACAGATACGCAGTATTTT
clone_size: .; d_call: TRBD1; j_call: TRBJ2-7; v_call: TRBV28; cdr3_aa: CASSSSQGAVYEQYF; cdr3_nt: TGTGCCAGCAGTTCGTCCCAGGGGGCGGTCTACGAGCAGTACTTC
clone_size: .; d_call: .; j_call: TRBJ1-1; v_call: TRBV7-9; cdr3_aa: CASSLQMNTEAFF; cdr3_nt: TGTGCCAGCAGCTTACAAATGAACACTGAAGCTTTCTTT
clone_size: .; d_call: .; j_call: TRBJ2-3; v_call: TRBV5-1; cdr3_aa: CASSLGQWASADTQYF; cdr3_nt: TGCGCCAGCAGCTTGGGGCAGTGGGCATCCGCAGATACGCAGTATTTT
clone_size: .; d_call: .; j_call: TRBJ2-7; v_call: TRBV30; cdr3_aa: CAILGRSRVGDEQYF; cdr3_nt: TGTGCAATTCTGGGTCGGTCGCGTGTGGGCGACGAGCAGTACTTC
clone_size: .; d_call: .; j_call: TRBJ1-5; v_call: TRBV27; cdr3_aa: CASSLLAGSNQPQHF; cdr3_nt: TGTGCCAGCAGTTTATTGGCAGGTAGCAATCAGCCCCAGCATTTT
clone_size: .; d_call: .; j_call: TRBJ1-1; v_call: TRBV30; cdr3_aa: CAWSQGWLTEAFF; cdr3_nt: TGTGCCTGGAGCCAGGGGTGGCTCACTGAAGCTTTCTTT
clone_size: few; d_call: .; j_call: TRBJ1-5; v_call: TRBV24-1; cdr3_aa: CATSDTSRVPWQPQHF; cdr3_nt: TGTGCCACCAGTGATACCTCCAGGGTCCCCTGGCAGCCCCAGCATTTT
clone_size: few; d_call: .; j_call: TRBJ1-1; v_call: TRBV7-6; cdr3_aa: CASSALGGGTEAFF; cdr3_nt: TGTGCCAGCAGTGCCCTGGGGGGGGGCACTGAAGCTTTCTTT
clone_size: .; d_call: .; j_call: TRBJ1-2; v_call: TRBV7-6; cdr3_aa: CASKGRLGGYTF; cdr3_nt: TGTGCCAGCAAGGGGAGGTTAGGTGGCTACACCTTC
clone_size: .; d_call: .; j_call: TRBJ2-7; v_call: TRBV5-5; cdr3_aa: CASSLSLHPSYEQYF; cdr3_nt: TGTGCCAGCAGCTTGTCATTACACCCCTCCTACGAGCAGTACTTC
clone_size: few; d_call: .; j_call: TRBJ1-1; v_call: TRBV6-5; cdr3_aa: CASSYHREGGTEAFF; cdr3_nt: TGTGCCAGCAGTTACCACAGGGAAGGGGGCACTGAAGCTTTCTTT
clone_size: .; d_call: TRBD2; j_call: TRBJ2-7; v_call: TRBV7-3; cdr3_aa: CASSSSLLAGFYEQYF; cdr3_nt: TGTGCCAGCAGCAGCTCCCTCCTAGCGGGATTCTACGAGCAGTACTTC
clone_size: .; d_call: TRBD1; j_call: TRBJ1-5; v_call: TRBV19; cdr3_aa: CASSGGTGSGPQHF; cdr3_nt: TGTGCCAGTAGTGGCGGGACAGGCAGTGGGCCCCAGCATTTT
clone_size: .; d_call: .; j_call: TRBJ2-1; v_call: TRBV28; cdr3_aa: CASSRRPTGYNEQFF; cdr3_nt: TGTGCCAGCAGCCGACGCCCTACAGGATACAATGAGCAGTTCTTC
clone_size: .; d_call: TRBD1; j_call: TRBJ2-1; v_call: TRBV2; cdr3_aa: CASSKGQARYNEQFF; cdr3_nt: TGTGCCAGCAGTAAGGGACAGGCCCGCTACAATGAGCAGTTCTTC
clone_size: .; d_call: .; j_call: TRBJ1-6; v_call: TRBV2; cdr3_aa: CASSDSGNSPLHF; cdr3_nt: TGTGCCAGCAGTGACTCAGGGAATTCACCCCTCCACTTT
clone_size: .; d_call: .; j_call: TRBJ1-2; v_call: TRBV6-5; cdr3_aa: CASSYSIGVHGYTF; cdr3_nt: TGTGCCAGCAGTTACTCGATCGGGGTGCATGGCTACACCTTC
clone_size: .; d_call: .; j_call: TRBJ1-2; v_call: TRBV6-5; cdr3_aa: CASNKPVERGYTF; cdr3_nt: TGTGCCAGCAACAAACCCGTGGAGAGAGGCTACACCTTC
clone_size: .; d_call: .; j_call: TRBJ1-1; v_call: TRBV19; cdr3_aa: CASSPNSGWTEAFF; cdr3_nt: TGTGCCAGTAGTCCGAATTCAGGGTGGACTGAAGCTTTCTTT